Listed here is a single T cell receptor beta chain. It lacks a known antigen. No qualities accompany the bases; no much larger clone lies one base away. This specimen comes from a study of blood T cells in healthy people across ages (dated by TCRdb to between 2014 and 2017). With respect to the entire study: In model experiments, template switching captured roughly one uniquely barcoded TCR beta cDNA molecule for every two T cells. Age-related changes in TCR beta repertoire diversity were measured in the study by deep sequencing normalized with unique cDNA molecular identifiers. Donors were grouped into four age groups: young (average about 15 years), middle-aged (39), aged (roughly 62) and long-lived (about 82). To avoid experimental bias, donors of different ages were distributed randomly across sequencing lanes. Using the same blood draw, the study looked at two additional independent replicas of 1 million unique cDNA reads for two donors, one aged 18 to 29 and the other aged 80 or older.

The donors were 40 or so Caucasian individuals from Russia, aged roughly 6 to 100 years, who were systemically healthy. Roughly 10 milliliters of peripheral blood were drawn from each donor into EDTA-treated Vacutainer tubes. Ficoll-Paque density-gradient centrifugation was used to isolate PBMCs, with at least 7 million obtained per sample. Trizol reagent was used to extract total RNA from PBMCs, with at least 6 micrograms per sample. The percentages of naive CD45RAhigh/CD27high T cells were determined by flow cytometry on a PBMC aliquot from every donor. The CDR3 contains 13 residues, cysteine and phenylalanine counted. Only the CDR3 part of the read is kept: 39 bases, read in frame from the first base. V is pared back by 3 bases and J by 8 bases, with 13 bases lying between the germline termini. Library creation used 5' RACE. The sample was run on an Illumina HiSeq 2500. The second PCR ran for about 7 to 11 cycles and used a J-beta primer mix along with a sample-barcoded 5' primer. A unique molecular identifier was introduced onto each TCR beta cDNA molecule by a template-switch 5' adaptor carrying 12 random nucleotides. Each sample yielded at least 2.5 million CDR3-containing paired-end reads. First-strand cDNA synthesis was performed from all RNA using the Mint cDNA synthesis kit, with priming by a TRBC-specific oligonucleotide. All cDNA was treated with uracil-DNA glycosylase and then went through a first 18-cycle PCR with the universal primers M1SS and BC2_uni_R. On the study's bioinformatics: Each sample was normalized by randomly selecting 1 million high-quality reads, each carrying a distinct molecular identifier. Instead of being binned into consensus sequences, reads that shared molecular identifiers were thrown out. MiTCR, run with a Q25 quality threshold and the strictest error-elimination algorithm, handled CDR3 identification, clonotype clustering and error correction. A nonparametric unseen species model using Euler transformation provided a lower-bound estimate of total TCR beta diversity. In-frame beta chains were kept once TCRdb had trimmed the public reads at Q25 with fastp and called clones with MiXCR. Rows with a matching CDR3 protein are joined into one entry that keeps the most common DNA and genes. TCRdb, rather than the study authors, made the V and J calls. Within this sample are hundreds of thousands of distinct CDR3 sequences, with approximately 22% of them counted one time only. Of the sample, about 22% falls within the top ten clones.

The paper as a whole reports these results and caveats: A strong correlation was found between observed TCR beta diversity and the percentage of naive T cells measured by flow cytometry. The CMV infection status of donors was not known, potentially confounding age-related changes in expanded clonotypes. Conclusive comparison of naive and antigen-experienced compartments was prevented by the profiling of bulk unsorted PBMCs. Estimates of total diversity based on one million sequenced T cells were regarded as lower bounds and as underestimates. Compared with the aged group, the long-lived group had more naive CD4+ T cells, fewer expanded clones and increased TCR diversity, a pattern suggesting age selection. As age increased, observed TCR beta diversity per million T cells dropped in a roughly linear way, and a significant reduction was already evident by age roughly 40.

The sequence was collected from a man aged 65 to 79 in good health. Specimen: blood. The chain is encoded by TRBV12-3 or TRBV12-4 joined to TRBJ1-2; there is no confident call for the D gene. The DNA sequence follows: TGTGCCAGCAGTTTTAAGGGTGTGTACGGCTACACCTTC. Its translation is CASSFKGVYGYTF.